The 14 T cell receptor beta chains listed next were all sequenced from one sample in a study of Graves' ophthalmopathy and Graves' hyperthyroidism. RNA transcripts were the source from which TCR beta CDR3 regions were amplified. HTBI-primed RT-PCR formed the first round, and a multiplex PCR formed the second. Each CDR3 protein gets one entry after TCRdb re-called the multiplex PCR reads with MiXCR. There are about 700,000 distinct CDR3 sequences in the sample; 40% occur only once, and 40% to 45% lies in the top ten. Input material: peripheral blood. The receptors derive from an adult man with Graves' ophthalmopathy.

The CDR3 loop is CASSYIKGEVYTEAFF. In DNA, the CDR3 is TGTGCCAGCAGTTATATCAAAGGGGAAGTGTACACTGAAGCTTTCTTT. V is TRBV12-3 or TRBV12-4 and J is TRBJ1-1; D is possibly TRBD1 (5 bases). V gave up 4 bases and J gave up 3 bases, with 18 bases separating them. This CDR3 is built from 16 residues.

This clonotype was recorded many times. The V gene is TRBV7-9, the J gene TRBJ2-5; D call uncertain. Germline lookup yields CDR1 SEHNR and CDR2 FQNEAQ (reference sequence). The CDR3 runs to 13 residues. V was clipped by 1 base and J by 5 bases, with 8 bases between them. The CDR3 loop reads CASSLGSSETQYF. CDR3 DNA sequence: TGTGCCAGCAGCTTAGGGAGTAGCGAGACCCAGTACTTC.

V usage is TRBV6-5 and J usage is TRBJ1-5; 9 positions agree with TRBD1. Trimming took 5 bases from V and 1 from J; bases not matched to a gene: 6. The germline CDR1 and CDR2 sequences are MNHEY and SVGAGI. The CDR3 loop spans 16 amino acids. The CDR3 coding sequence is TGTGCCAGCAGTCTTGGACAGGGGTTCAGCAATCAGCCCCAGCATTTT. The encoded protein is CASSLGQGFSNQPQHF.

CDR3 residues: CASSGRQGGGNTIYF. The DNA for the CDR3 is TGTGCCAGCAGTGGGAGACAGGGAGGTGGAAACACCATATATTTT. This chain links TRBV6-1 with TRBJ1-3; 7 bases agree with TRBD1. This CDR3 contains 15 residues. The V and J ends lost 4 bases and 3 bases, in that order; junction bases with no gene match: 6. Germline V gene sequence: CDR1 MNHNS, CDR2 SASEGT.

V gene TRBV28 combines with J gene TRBJ1-6, with 7 bases matching TRBD1. The ends lost 3 bases at V and 7 bases at J; junction bases unmatched: 6. The CDR3 length is 15 residues. Looked up from germline, CDR1 is MDHEN and CDR2 is SYDVKM. This chain's CDR3 is CASSFQGGQNSPLHF. The CDR3 nucleotides read TGTGCCAGCAGTTTCCAGGGGGGACAGAATTCACCCCTCCACTTT. Filled out from reference TRBV28 and TRBJ1-6, the complete variable domain reads DVKVTQSSRYLVKRTGEKVFLECVQDMDHENMFWYRQDPGLGLRLIYFSYDVKMKEKGDIPEGYSVSREKKERFSLILESASTNQTSMYLCASSFQGGQNSPLHFGNGTRLTVT.

This clonotype has at least ten counts. The chain couples TRBV7-9 to TRBJ1-5; no clear D. The CDR3 runs to 12 residues. Germline V gene data show CDR1 as SEHNR and CDR2 as FQNEAQ (reference sequence). V gave up 7 bases and J gave up 9 bases, with 13 bases separating them. The CDR3 DNA follows: TGTGCCAGCACCGAGGGTCTTCGGCCCCAGCATTTT. Translating it yields CASTEGLRPQHF. Supplemented by reference TRBV7-9 and TRBJ1-5, the full variable domain reads DTGVSQNPRHKITKRGQNVTFRCDPISEHNRLYWYRQTLGQGPEFLTYFQNEAQLEKSRLLSDRFSAERPKGSFSTLEIQRTEQGDSAMYLCASTEGLRPQHFGDGTRLSIL.

This clonotype has more than one count but fewer than ten. The chain recombines TRBV6-1 with TRBJ1-2; D gene uncertain. The CDR3 loop spans 15 amino acids. The V gene lost 4 bases and the J gene lost 3 bases, with 15 bases spanning the gap. Germline lookup yields CDR1 MNHNS and CDR2 SASEGT. The CDR3 region is CASSVSGGRDYGYTF. CDR3 in DNA: TGTGCCAGCAGTGTATCAGGAGGGCGAGACTATGGCTACACCTTC.

This clonotype was counted between two and nine times. The J gene is TRBJ1-6, the V gene TRBV7-9; 10 bases agree with TRBD1. The J segment lost 7 bases and the V segment lost 5 bases, leaving 8 bases of the junction unmatched. Per germline, CDR1 SEHNR and CDR2 FQNEAQ (reference sequence). The CDR3 length is 16 residues. The CDR3 loop reads CASSQPGQGENSPLHF. Here the CDR3 DNA reads TGTGCCAGCAGCCAACCCGGACAGGGGGAAAATTCACCCCTCCACTTT.

This chain uses TRBV19 with TRBJ1-4, with D tentatively TRBD1 (6 bases). Germline V gene sequence: CDR1 LNHDA, CDR2 SQIVND (reference sequence). The CDR3 spans 15 residues. Trimming stripped 1 base from V and 0 bases from J, with 6 bases between. In nucleotides, the CDR3 is TGTGCCAGTAGTATAGCAGGGGCAACTAATGAAAAACTGTTTTTT. As protein: CASSIAGATNEKLFF.

This chain connects TRBV7-9 to TRBJ2-2; tentatively, D is TRBD1 or TRBD2 (5 bases each). CDR1 SEHNR and CDR2 FQNEAQ come from the germline V gene (reference sequence). Trimming removed 3 bases from V and 0 bases from J, with 11 bases in between. CDR3 length: 16 residues. The DNA for the CDR3 is TGTGCCAGCAGCTTGAGGGCAGGGACGAACACCGGGGAGCTGTTTTTT. It encodes CASSLRAGTNTGELFF. The full variable domain, its missing parts supplied by reference TRBV7-9 and TRBJ2-2, is DTGVSQNPRHKITKRGQNVTFRCDPISEHNRLYWYRQTLGQGPEFLTYFQNEAQLEKSRLLSDRFSAERPKGSFSTLEIQRTEQGDSAMYLCASSLRAGTNTGELFFGEGSRLTVL.

The chain has TRBV7-9 and TRBJ1-5, with a possible D match to TRBD1 (6 bases). Germline V lookup: CDR1 SEHNR, CDR2 FQNEAQ (reference sequence). The CDR3 has 11 amino acids. Trimming pared 8 bases from V and 13 bases from J, leaving 15 bases between. As DNA, the CDR3 is TGTGCCAGCCTAAGGACAGCGGAGCAGCATTTT. Protein sequence: CASLRTAEQHF.

This clonotype appeared once. The chain couples TRBV20-1 to TRBJ1-1; no reliable D call. The ends were cut back, 3 bases at V and 1 base at J, with 9 bases in the middle. Germline V gene data show CDR1 as DFQATT and CDR2 as SNEGSKA (reference sequence). The CDR3 is 13 residues long. The CDR3 here is CSASNPGNTEAFF. CDR3 sequence (DNA): TGCAGTGCTAGTAATCCGGGGAACACTGAAGCTTTCTTT.

This clonotype was recorded many times. The CDR3 nucleotides read TGTGCCAGCAGCTTACTTCGGTCTAGCTCCTACGAGCAGTACTTC. It specifies CASSLLRSSSYEQYF. The genes are TRBV7-2 and TRBJ2-7; D gene uncertain. Trimming cost V 2 bases and J 0 bases, with 11 bases left between them. Germline values: CDR1 SGHTA, CDR2 FQGNSA. The CDR3 length is 15 residues.

The chain carries TRBV2 and TRBJ2-3; D possibly corresponds to TRBD2 (5 bases). Germline V gene sequence: CDR1 SNHLY, CDR2 FYNNEI. V lost 6 bases and J lost 2, with 15 bases in between. The CDR3 is 15 residues long. The CDR3: CASSLGPGITDTQYF. CDR3 in DNA: TGTGCCAGCAGCTTAGGTCCGGGGATCACAGATACGCAGTATTTT.